The 7 T cell receptor beta chains listed next were all sequenced from one sample in a study of Graves' ophthalmopathy and Graves' hyperthyroidism. For repertoire sequencing, the TCR beta CDR3 regions were amplified from RNA transcripts. First-round RT-PCR relied on HTBI primers, and a second-round multiplex PCR came next. TCRdb reprocessed the multiplex PCR reads via MiXCR and lists one record per CDR3 protein. The table lists some 1.1 million distinct CDR3 sequences, 36% of them singletons. The sequenced material came from peripheral blood or thyroid tissue (not recorded which). The receptors shown here come from an adult man with Graves' hyperthyroidism.

On this clonotype: It may be a read error: a sequence one base away is much more abundant. The rearrangement joins TRBV2 to TRBJ1-3, with D unclear. Germline assignment: CDR1 SNHLY and CDR2 FYNNEI. This CDR3 region has 10 residues. Trimming took off 6 bases at V and 15 bases at J, with 12 bases between the two ends. The CDR3: CASRTPRRYF. Written as DNA, the CDR3 is TGTGCCAGCAGGACGCCAAGGCGATATTTT.

The genes are TRBV19 and TRBJ1-4; D gene unclear. The V end lost 5 bases, the J end lost 4 bases, and 8 bases lay between the germline ends. The CDR3 totals 13 residues. Germline V gives CDR1 LNHDA, CDR2 SQIVND (reference sequence). CDR3 in DNA: TGTGCCAGTAGTTACAGATATAATGAAAAACTGTTTTTT. This translates into CASSYRYNEKLFF.

At least ten counts were recorded for this clonotype. This chain links TRBV12-3 or TRBV12-4 with TRBJ1-2; perhaps TRBD1 as D (6 bases). The CDR3 has 15 amino acids. Deletions cut 3 bases from V and 3 bases from J, with 14 bases between. The CDR3 DNA is TGTGCCAGCAGTTTCGGGGGAGGGACATACTATGGCTACACCTTC. Amino acid sequence: CASSFGGGTYYGYTF.

The V and J genes are TRBV9 and TRBJ2-2; 8 positions agree with TRBD1. This CDR3 spans 18 amino acids. The V and J ends lost 4 bases and 6 bases, in that order; junction bases with no gene match: 17. Germline-derived CDR1 and CDR2 are SGDLS and YYNGEE. Here the CDR3 reads CASSPDVLGQVGAGELFF. Written as DNA, the CDR3 is TGTGCCAGCAGCCCAGACGTCCTGGGACAGGTGGGGGCCGGGGAGCTGTTTTTT.

This clonotype was picked up many times. The CDR3 bases are TGTGCCAGCAGCTCCGGACTTGAAGCTTTCTTT. Translated: CASSSGLEAFF. V usage is TRBV11-2 and J usage is TRBJ1-1; D unresolved. Per germline, CDR1 SGHAT and CDR2 FQNNGV. CDR3 size: 11 residues. V lost 4 bases to trimming and J lost 7 bases, with 7 bases between them.

The J gene is TRBJ1-1, the V gene TRBV15, with 8 nucleotides matching TRBD1. The CDR3 sequence is 14 residues long. Germline V gene lookup returns CDR1 LNHNV and CDR2 YYDKDF (reference sequence). J gave up 4 bases and V 4 bases, and 5 bases lay outside the gene matches. CDR3 protein: CATSMGQGATEAFF. CDR3 sequence (DNA): TGTGCCACCAGCATGGGCCAGGGGGCCACTGAAGCTTTCTTT. Using reference TRBV15 and TRBJ1-1 for the parts outside the CDR3, the full variable domain is DAMVIQNPRYQVTQFGKPVTLSCSQTLNHNVMYWYQQKSSQAPKLLFHYYDKDFNNEADTPDNFQSRRPNTSFCFLDIRSPGLGDTAMYLCATSMGQGATEAFFGQGTRLTVV.

This clonotype was recorded many times. The rearrangement links TRBV7-2 to TRBJ2-7, with 12 nucleotides matching TRBD2. The CDR3 has 17 amino acids. V was pared by 5 bases and J by 0 bases, with 8 bases of the junction left unmatched. From germline, CDR1 is SGHTA and CDR2 FQGNSA. The CDR3 loop reads CASSEALAGGGSYEQYF. CDR3 nucleotide sequence: TGTGCCAGCAGCGAAGCGCTAGCGGGGGGGGGCTCCTACGAGCAGTACTTC.